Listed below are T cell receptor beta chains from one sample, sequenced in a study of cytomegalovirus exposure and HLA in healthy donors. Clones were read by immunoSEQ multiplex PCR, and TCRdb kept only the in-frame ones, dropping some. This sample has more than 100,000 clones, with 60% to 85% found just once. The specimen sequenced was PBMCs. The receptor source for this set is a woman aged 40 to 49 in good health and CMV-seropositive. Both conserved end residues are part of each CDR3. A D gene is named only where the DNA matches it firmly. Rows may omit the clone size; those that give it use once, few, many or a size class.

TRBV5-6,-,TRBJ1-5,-,CASSFGISNQPQHF,TGTGCCAGCAGCTTCGGGATTTCCAATCAGCCCCAGCATTTT
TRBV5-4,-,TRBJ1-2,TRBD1,CASSPTGDGYTF,TGTGCCAGCAGCCCGACAGGGGACGGCTACACCTTC
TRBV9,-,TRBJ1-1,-,CASSVGGRGNREAFF,TGTGCCAGCAGCGTAGGAGGGCGCGGGAACCGTGAAGCTTTCTTT
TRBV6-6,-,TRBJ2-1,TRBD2,CASRWTSGNNEQFF,TGTGCCAGCAGGTGGACTAGCGGGAACAATGAGCAGTTCTTC
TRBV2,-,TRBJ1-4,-,CASRERSTNEKLFF,TGTGCCAGCAGGGAGAGATCAACTAATGAAAAACTGTTTTTT
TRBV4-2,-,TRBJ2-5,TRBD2,CASSQGEAGGHKTQYF,TGTGCCAGCAGCCAAGGGGAAGCGGGGGGCCATAAGACCCAGTACTTC
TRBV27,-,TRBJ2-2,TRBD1,CASSRGRGGELFF,TGTGCCAGCAGCAGGGGGCGCGGCGGGGAGCTGTTTTTT
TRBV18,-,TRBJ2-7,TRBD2,CASSPRASGRGTHEQYF,TGTGCCAGCTCACCACGGGCTAGCGGGAGAGGGACTCACGAGCAGTACTTC
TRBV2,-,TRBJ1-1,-,CASSTHQNTEAFF,TGTGCCAGCTCTACCCACCAGAACACTGAAGCTTTCTTT
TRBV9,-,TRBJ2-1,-,CASSVGGGVGNEQFF,TGTGCCAGCAGCGTAGGAGGGGGAGTGGGGAATGAGCAGTTCTTC
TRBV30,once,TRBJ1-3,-,CARGGSSGNTIYF,TGTGCCCGCGGGGGGTCCTCTGGAAACACCATATATTTT
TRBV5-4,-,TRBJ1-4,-,CASSPGGQGSEEKLFF,TGTGCCAGCAGCCCGGGAGGGCAGGGTTCTGAGGAAAAACTGTTTTTT
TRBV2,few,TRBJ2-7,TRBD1,CASSDDRGDYEQYF,TGTGCCAGCAGCGACGACAGGGGGGACTACGAGCAGTACTTC
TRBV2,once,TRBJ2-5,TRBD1,CATHQDRVEETQYF,TGTGCCACCCACCAGGACAGGGTGGAAGAGACCCAGTACTTC
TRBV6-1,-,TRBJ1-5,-,CASSEAIGSNQPQHF,TGTGCCAGCAGTGAAGCGATCGGTAGCAATCAGCCCCAGCATTTT
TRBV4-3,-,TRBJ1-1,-,CASSQSSGWGNTEAFF,TGCGCCAGCAGCCAATCTTCAGGGTGGGGCAACACTGAAGCTTTCTTT
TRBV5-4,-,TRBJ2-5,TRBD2,CASSGTSGREETQYF,TGTGCCAGCAGCGGGACTAGCGGGAGGGAAGAGACCCAGTACTTC
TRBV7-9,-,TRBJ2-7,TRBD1,CASSLGGGSYEQYF,TGTGCCAGCAGCTTAGGAGGGGGCAGCTACGAGCAGTACTTC
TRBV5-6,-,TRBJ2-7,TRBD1,CASSRGQVISYEQYF,TGTGCCAGCAGTCGTGGACAGGTCATCTCCTACGAGCAGTACTTC